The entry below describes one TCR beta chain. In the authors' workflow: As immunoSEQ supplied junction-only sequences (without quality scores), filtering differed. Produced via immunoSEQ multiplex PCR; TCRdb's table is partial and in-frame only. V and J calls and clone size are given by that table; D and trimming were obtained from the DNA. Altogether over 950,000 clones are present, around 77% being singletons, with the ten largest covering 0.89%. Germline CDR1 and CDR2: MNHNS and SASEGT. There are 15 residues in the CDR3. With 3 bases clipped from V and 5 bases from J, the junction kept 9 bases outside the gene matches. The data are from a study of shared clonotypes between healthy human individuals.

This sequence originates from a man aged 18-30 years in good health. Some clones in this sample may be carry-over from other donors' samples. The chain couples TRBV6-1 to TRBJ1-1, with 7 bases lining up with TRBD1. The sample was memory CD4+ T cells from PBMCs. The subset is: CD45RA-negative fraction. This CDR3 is CASSEGRGRWTEAFF. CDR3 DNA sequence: TGTGCCAGCAGTGAGGGGAGGGGGCGTTGGACTGAAGCTTTCTTT.